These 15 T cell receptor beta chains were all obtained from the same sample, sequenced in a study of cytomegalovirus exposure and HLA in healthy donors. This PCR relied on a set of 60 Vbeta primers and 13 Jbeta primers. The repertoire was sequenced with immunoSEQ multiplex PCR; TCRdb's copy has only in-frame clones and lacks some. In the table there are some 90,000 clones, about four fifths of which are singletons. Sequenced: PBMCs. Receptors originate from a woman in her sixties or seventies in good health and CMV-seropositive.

CDR3 sequence: CASSPPWAGGRGEQFF. The DNA for the CDR3 is TGTGCCAGTAGTCCCCCTTGGGCGGGAGGCCGTGGTGAGCAGTTCTTC. V gene TRBV19 combines with J gene TRBJ2-1, with 8 bases identical to TRBD2. J was trimmed by 9 bases and V by 5 bases; bases with no gene match: 15. Germline V gene lookup returns CDR1 LNHDA and CDR2 SQIVND (reference sequence). The CDR3 totals 16 residues.

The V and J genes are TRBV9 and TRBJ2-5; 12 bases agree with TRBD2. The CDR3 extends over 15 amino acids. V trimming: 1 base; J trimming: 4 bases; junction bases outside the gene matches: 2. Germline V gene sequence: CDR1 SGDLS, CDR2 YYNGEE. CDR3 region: CASSVLAGGPETQYF. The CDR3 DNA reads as TGTGCCAGCAGCGTACTAGCGGGAGGGCCAGAGACCCAGTACTTC.

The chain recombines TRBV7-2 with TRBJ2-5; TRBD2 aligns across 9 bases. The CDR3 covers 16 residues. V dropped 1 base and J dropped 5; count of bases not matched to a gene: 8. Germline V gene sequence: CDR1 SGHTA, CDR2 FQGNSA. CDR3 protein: CASSLGALAGPETQYF. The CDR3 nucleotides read TGTGCCAGCAGCTTAGGAGCCCTAGCGGGACCTGAGACCCAGTACTTC.

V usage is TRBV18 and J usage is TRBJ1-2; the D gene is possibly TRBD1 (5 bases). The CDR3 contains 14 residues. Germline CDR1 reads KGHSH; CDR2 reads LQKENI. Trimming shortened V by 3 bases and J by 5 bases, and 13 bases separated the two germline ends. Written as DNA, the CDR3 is TGTGCCAGCTCACCTGACAGCCACCATTATGGCTACACCTTC. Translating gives CASSPDSHHYGYTF.

The CDR3, as DNA: TGTGCCAGCAGTGAATCGGGGGAGCCCTACGAGCAGTACTTC. This gives the protein CASSESGEPYEQYF. The rearrangement joins TRBV25-1 to TRBJ2-7, with a weak D call TRBD2 (6 bases). There are 14 residues in the CDR3. Deletions cut 1 base from V and 2 bases from J, with 9 bases between. Germline CDR1 reads MGHDK; CDR2 reads SYGVNS.

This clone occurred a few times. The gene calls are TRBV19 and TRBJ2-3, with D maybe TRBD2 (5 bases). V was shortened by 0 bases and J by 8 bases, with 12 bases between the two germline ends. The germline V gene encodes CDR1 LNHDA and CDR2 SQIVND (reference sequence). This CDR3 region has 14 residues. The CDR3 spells CASSIEKGEGTQYF. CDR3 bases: TGTGCCAGTAGTATAGAAAAGGGCGAGGGTACGCAGTATTTT.

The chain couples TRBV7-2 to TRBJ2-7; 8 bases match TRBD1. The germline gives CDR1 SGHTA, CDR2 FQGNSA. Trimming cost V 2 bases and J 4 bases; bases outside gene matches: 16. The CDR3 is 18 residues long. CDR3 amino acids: CASSLSHQIGTGIYEQYF. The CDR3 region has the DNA TGTGCCAGCAGCTTATCACATCAAATAGGGACAGGCATATACGAGCAGTACTTC.

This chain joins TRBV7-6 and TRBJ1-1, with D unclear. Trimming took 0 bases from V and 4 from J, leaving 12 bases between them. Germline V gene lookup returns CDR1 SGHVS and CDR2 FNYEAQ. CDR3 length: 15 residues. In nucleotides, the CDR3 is TGTGCCAGCAGCTTAGCGCAGGCGGCGGGCACTGAAGCTTTCTTT. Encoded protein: CASSLAQAAGTEAFF.

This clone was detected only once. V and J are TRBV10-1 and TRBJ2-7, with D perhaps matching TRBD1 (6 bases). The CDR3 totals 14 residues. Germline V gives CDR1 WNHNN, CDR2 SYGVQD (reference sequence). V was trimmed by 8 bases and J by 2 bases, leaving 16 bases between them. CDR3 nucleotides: TGCGCCAGCTCCCGAGGGGACAACCCCTACGAGCAGTACTTC. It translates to CASSRGDNPYEQYF.

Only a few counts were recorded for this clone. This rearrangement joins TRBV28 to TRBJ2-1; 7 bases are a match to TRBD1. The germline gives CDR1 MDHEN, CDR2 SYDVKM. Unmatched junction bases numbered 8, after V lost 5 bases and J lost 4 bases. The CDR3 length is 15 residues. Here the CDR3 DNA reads TGTGCCAGCAGTCTCGGACAGGCGAGGTACAATGAGCAGTTCTTC. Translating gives CASSLGQARYNEQFF.

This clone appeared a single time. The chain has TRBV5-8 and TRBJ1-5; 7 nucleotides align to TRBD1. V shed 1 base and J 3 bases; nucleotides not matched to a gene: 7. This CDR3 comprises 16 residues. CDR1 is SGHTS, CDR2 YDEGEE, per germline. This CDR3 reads CASSLTGTDANQPQHF. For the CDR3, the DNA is TGTGCCAGCAGCTTGACTGGGACAGACGCCAATCAGCCCCAGCATTTT.

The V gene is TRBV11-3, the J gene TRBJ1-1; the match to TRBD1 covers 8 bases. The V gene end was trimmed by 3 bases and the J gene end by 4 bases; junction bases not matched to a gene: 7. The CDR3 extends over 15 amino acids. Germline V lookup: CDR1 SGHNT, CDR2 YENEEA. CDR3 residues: CASSFRGQKGTEAFF. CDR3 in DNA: TGTGCCAGCAGCTTCAGGGGGCAGAAGGGCACTGAAGCTTTCTTT.

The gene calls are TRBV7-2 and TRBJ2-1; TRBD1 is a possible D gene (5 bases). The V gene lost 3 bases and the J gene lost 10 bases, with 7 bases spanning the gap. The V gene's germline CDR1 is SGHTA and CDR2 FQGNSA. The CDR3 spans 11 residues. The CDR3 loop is CASSLDTEQFF. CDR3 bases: TGTGCCAGCAGCTTGGACACCGAGCAGTTCTTC.

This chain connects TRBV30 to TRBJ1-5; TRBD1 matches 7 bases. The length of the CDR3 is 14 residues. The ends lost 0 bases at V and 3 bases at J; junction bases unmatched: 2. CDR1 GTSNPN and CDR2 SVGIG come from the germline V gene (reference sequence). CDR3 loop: CAWSVTGINQPQHF. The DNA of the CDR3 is TGTGCCTGGAGTGTGACAGGGATCAATCAGCCCCAGCATTTT.

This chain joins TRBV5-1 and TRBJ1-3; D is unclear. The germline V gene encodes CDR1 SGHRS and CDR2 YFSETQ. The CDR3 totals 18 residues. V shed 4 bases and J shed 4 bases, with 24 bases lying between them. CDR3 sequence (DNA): TGCGCCAGCAGCGACCCTGGTGCCGGGAACCTGGGGGGAAACACCATATATTTT. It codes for CASSDPGAGNLGGNTIYF.